This T cell receptor (beta chain) was obtained from a study of long-term antiretroviral therapy in people with HIV. Study-wide points: Post-treatment diversity went higher with ART but stayed below transplant donor controls. All time points showed a repertoire dominated by clones expanded before ART.

In the case of this clone: Its antigen is currently unknown.

Researchers report immunoSEQ v3.0 was run at survey level. Produced via immunoSEQ multiplex PCR; TCRdb's table is partial and in-frame only. Found here are about 36,000 clones, roughly 80% of them singletons; the top ten hold 5.8%. This CDR3 has 14 amino acids. Germline values: CDR1 SQVTM, CDR2 ANQGSEA. With V trimmed by 5 bases and J by 4 bases, 8 bases remained unmatched. This clonotype was obtained from a man aged 25 to 40 with HIV. The rearrangement links TRBV29-1 to TRBJ2-1, with 7 bases identical to TRBD2. Sequenced here: unsorted PBMCs, sampled 3.4 years after starting antiretroviral therapy. The CDR3 coding sequence is TGCAGCGTTCTGGGGGGAGGGCCGTACAATGAGCAGTTCTTC. It codes for CSVLGGGPYNEQFF.